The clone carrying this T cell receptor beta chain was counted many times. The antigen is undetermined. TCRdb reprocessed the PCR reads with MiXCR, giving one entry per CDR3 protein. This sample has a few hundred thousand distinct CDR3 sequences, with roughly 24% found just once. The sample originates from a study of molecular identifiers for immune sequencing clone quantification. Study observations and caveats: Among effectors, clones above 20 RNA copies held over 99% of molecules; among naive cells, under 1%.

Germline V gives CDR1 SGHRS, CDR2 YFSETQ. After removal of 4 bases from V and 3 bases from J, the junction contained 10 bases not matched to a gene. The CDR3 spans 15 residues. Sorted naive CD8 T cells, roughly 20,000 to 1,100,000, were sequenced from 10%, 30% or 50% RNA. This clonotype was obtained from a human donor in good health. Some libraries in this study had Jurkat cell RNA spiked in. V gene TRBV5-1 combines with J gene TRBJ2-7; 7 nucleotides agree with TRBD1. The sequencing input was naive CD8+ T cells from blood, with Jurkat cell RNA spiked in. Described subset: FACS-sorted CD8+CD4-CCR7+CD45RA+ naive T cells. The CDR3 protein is CASSPSDRTDYEQYF. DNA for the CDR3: TGCGCCAGCAGCCCGTCGGACAGGACGGACTACGAGCAGTACTTC.